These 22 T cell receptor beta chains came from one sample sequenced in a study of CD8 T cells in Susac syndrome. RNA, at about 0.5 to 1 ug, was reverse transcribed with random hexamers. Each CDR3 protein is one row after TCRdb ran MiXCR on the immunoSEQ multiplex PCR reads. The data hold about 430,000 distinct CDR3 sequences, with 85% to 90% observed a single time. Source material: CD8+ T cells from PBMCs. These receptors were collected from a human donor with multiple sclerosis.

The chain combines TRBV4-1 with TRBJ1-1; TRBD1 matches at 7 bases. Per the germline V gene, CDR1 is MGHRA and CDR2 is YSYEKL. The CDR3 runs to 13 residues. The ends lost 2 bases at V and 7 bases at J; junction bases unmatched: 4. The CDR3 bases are TGCGCCAGCAGCCAACAAGGGGGCCTTGAAGCTTTCTTT. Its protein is CASSQQGGLEAFF.

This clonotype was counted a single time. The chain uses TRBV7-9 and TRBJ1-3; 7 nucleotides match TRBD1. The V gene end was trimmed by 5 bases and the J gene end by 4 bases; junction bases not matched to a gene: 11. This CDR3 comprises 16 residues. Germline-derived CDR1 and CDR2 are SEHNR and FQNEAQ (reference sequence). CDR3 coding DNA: TGTGCCAGCAGCACCCAGAGGACAGGATCCGGAAACACCATATATTTT. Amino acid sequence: CASSTQRTGSGNTIYF.

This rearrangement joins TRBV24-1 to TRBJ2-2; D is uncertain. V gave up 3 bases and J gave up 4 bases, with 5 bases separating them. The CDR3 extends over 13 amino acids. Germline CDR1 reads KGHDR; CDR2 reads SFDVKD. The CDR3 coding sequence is TGTGCCACCAGTGATAGGTTCACCGGGGAGCTGTTTTTT. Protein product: CATSDRFTGELFF.

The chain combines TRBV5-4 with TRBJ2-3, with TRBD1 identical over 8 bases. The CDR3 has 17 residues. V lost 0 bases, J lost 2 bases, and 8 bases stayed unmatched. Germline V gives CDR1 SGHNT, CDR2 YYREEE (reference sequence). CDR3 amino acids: CASSLDRTGIPTDTQYF. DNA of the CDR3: TGTGCCAGCAGCTTGGACCGGACAGGGATTCCCACAGATACGCAGTATTTT.

Written as DNA, the CDR3 is TGTGCCAGCAGCCTCAGGTCCTACGAGCAGTACTTC. As protein: CASSLRSYEQYF. V gene TRBV12-3 or TRBV12-4 combines with J gene TRBJ2-7; D gene ambiguous. The CDR3 runs to 12 residues. Between the trimmed V and J ends, which lost 6 bases and 1 base, there was a span of 7 bases.

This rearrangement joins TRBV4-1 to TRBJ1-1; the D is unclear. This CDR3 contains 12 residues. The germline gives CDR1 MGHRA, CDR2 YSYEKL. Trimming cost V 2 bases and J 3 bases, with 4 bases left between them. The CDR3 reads CASSQSYTEAFF. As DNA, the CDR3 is TGCGCCAGCAGCCAATCTTACACTGAAGCTTTCTTT.

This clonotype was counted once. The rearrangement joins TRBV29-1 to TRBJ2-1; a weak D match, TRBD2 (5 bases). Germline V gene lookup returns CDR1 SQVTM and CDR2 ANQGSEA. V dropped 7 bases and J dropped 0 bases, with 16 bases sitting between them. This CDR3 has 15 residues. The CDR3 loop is CSADEAGSSYNEQFF. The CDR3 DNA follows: TGCAGCGCTGACGAGGCGGGTAGCTCCTACAATGAGCAGTTCTTC.

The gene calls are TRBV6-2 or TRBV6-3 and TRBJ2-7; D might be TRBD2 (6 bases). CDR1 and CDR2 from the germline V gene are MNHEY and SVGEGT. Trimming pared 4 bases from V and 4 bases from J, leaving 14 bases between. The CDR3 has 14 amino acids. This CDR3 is CASSSAGLSYEQYF. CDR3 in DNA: TGTGCCAGCAGTTCCGCGGGACTCTCATACGAGCAGTACTTC.

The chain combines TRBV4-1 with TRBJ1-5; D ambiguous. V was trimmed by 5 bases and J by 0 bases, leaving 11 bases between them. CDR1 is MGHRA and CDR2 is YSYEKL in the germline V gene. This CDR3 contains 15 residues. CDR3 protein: CASSSGVYSNQPQHF. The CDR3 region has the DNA TGCGCCAGCAGCTCCGGGGTGTATAGCAATCAGCCCCAGCATTTT.

This chain's CDR3 is CASSITSAHEQFF. In DNA, the CDR3 is TGTGCCAGCAGTATTACTAGTGCCCATGAGCAGTTCTTC. The J gene is TRBJ2-1, the V gene TRBV27, with a tentative D call TRBD2 (5 bases). Germline CDR1 MNHEY, CDR2 SMNVEV (reference sequence). This CDR3 region has 13 residues. V shed 5 bases and J shed 8 bases, with 13 bases lying between them.

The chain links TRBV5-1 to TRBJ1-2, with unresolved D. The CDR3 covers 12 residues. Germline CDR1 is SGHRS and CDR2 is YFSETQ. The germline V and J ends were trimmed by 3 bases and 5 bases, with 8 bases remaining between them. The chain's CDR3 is CASSSEDYGYTF. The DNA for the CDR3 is TGCGCCAGCAGCTCGGAAGATTATGGCTACACCTTC. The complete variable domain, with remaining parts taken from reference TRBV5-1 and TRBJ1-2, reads KAGVTQTPRYLIKTRGQQVTLSCSPISGHRSVSWYQQTPGQGLQFLFEYFSETQRNKGNFPGRFSGRQFSNSRSEMNVSTLELGDSALYLCASSSEDYGYTFGSGTRLTVV.

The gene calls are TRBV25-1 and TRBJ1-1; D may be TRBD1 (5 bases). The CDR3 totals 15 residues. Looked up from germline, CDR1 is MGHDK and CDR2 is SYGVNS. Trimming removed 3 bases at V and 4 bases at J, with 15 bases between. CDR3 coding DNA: TGTGCCAGCAGTGATCGGTCGGGACTGGGCACTGAAGCTTTCTTT. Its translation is CASSDRSGLGTEAFF.

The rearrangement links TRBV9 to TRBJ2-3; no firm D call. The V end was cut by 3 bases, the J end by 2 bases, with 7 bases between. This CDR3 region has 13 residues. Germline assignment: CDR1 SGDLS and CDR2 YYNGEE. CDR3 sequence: CASSAFPTDTQYF. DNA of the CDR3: TGTGCCAGCAGCGCCTTCCCCACAGATACGCAGTATTTT. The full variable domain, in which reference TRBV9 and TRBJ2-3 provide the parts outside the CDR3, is DSGVTQTPKHLITATGQRVTLRCSPRSGDLSVYWYQQSLDQGLQFLIQYYNGEERAKGNILERFSAQQFPDLHSELNLSSLELGDSALYFCASSAFPTDTQYFGPGTRLTVL.

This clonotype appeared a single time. CDR3 in DNA: TGTGCCAGCAGCTCTACAGGGCACACTGAAGCTTTCTTT. The encoded protein is CASSSTGHTEAFF. The gene calls are TRBV5-4 and TRBJ1-1; D possibly corresponds to TRBD1 (6 bases). Germline assignment: CDR1 SGHNT and CDR2 YYREEE (reference sequence). The CDR3 runs 13 residues. V lost 3 bases and J lost 3, with 9 bases in between.

Here the CDR3 DNA reads TGTGCCAGCAGTCACGGACACACCTACGAGCAGTACTTC. Its translation is CASSHGHTYEQYF. This rearrangement joins TRBV27 to TRBJ2-7; tentative D call: TRBD1 (5 bases). The CDR3 is 13 amino acids. Trimming shortened V by 5 bases and J by 2 bases, and 10 bases separated the two germline ends. From germline, CDR1 is MNHEY and CDR2 SMNVEV (reference sequence).

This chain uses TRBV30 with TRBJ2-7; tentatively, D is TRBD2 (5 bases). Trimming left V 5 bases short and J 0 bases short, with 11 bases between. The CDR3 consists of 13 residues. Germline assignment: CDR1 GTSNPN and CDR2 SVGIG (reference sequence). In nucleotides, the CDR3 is TGTGCCTGGCGGCCGGGGTACTCCTACGAGCAGTACTTC. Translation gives CAWRPGYSYEQYF.

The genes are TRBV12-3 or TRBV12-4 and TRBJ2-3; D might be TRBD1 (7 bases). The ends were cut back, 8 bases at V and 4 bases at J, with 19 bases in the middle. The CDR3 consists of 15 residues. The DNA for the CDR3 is TGTGCCAGCGGTGTGGGCAGGGGGAGGTCAGATACGCAGTATTTT. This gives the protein CASGVGRGRSDTQYF.

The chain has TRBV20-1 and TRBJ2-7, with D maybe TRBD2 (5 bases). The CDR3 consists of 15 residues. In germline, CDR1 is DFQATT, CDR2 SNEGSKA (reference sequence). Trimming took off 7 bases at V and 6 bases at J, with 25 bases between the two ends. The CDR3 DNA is TGCAGTGTGGATCACCAAAGGACTGACCAGCCCGAGCAGTACTTC. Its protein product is CSVDHQRTDQPEQYF.

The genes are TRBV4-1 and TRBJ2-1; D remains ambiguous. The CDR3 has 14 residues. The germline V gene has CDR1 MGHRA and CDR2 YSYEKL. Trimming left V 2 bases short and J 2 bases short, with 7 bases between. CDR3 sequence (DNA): TGCGCCAGCAGCCAACTATTGACCTACAATGAGCAGTTCTTC. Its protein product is CASSQLLTYNEQFF.

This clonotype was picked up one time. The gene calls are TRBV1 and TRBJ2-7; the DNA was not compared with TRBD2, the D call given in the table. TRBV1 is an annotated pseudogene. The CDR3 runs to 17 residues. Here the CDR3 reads CTSSQEGPGTSGPLAYF. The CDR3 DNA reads TGCACCAGCAGCCAAGAGGGCCCCGGGACTAGCGGTCCCCTGGCGTACTTC.

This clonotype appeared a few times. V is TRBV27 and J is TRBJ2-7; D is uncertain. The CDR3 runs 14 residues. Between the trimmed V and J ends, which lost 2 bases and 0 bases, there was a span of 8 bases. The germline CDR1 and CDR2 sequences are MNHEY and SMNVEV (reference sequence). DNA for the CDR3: TGTGCCAGCAGTTTAGCGGAAAGCTCCTACGAGCAGTACTTC. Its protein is CASSLAESSYEQYF.

The CDR3 sequence: CASSERISRGTLHF. As DNA, the CDR3 is TGTGCCAGCAGCGAGCGGATTTCCAGGGGCACCCTCCACTTT. The V and J genes are TRBV7-8 and TRBJ1-6; perhaps TRBD1 as D (6 bases). Germline CDR1 reads SGHVS; CDR2 reads FQNEAQ. The CDR3 is 14 residues long. Trimming removed 5 bases from V and 14 bases from J, with 19 bases in between.